This entry lists 32 T cell receptor beta chains sequenced from one sample in a study of cytomegalovirus exposure and HLA in healthy donors. 13 Jbeta primers and 60 Vbeta primers were used for the PCR. Generated by immunoSEQ multiplex PCR, the TCRdb table keeps only in-frame clones and is missing some. The repertoire holds about 130,000 clones, around 78% seen once, with around 1.8% in the top ten. Sequenced input: PBMCs. All receptors derive from a woman in her fifties or sixties in good health and CMV-seronegative.

This chain links TRBV19 with TRBJ1-1; 7 nucleotides agree with TRBD1. This CDR3 is 14 amino acids long. The V gene end was trimmed by 6 bases and the J gene end by 3 bases; junction bases not matched to a gene: 7. Germline-derived CDR1 and CDR2 are LNHDA and SQIVND (reference sequence). Here the CDR3 DNA reads TGTGCCAGTAGGAGGAGGGGGCACGACACTGAAGCTTTCTTT. Amino acid sequence: CASRRRGHDTEAFF.

The chain has TRBV5-6 and TRBJ2-7; 10 nucleotides agree with TRBD2. The CDR3 covers 14 residues. Trimming cost V 2 bases and J 6 bases; bases outside gene matches: 5. Germline CDR1 reads SGHDT; CDR2 reads YYEEEE. The CDR3 DNA sequence: TGTGCCAGCAGCTTAACTAGCGGGAAGGGCGAGCAGTACGTC. Residues: CASSLTSGKGEQYV.

The chain has TRBV4-3 and TRBJ2-2, with 7 bases fitting TRBD2. Unmatched junction bases numbered 9, after V lost 3 bases and J lost 8 bases. Germline V gene data show CDR1 as LGHNA and CDR2 as YSLEER. CDR3 length: 15 residues. CDR3 protein: CASSQVLARGGELFF. The CDR3 DNA follows: TGCGCCAGCAGCCAGGTACTAGCGAGAGGTGGGGAGCTGTTTTTT.

In this sample, this clone turned up a few times. The V and J genes are TRBV11-2 and TRBJ1-2; unclear D gene. This CDR3 has 14 residues. Looked up from germline, CDR1 is SGHAT and CDR2 is FQNNGV. V gave up 1 base and J gave up 8 bases, with 14 bases separating them. Written as DNA, the CDR3 is TGTGCCAGCAGCTTAGGTTCCCTGGCGGAGGGCTACACCTTC. This codes for CASSLGSLAEGYTF.

The chain uses TRBV6-5 and TRBJ1-2; D is unclear. V lost 7 bases and J lost 7, with 19 bases in between. Germline V lookup: CDR1 MNHEY, CDR2 SVGAGI. This CDR3 is built from 14 residues. The chain's CDR3 is CASIAGGPLAGYTF. The CDR3 nucleotides are TGTGCCAGCATTGCCGGAGGGCCATTGGCTGGCTACACCTTC.

This chain links TRBV4-2 with TRBJ2-3, with 10 bases that match TRBD2. The V gene's germline CDR1 is LGHNA and CDR2 YNFKEQ. J gave up 3 bases and V 4 bases, and 7 bases lay outside the gene matches. The CDR3 runs to 16 residues. In DNA form, the CDR3 reads TGTGCCAGCAGCCGACAAGCGGGAGGGCCAACAGATACGCAGTATTTT. This sequence encodes CASSRQAGGPTDTQYF.

The V call is TRBV7-6, the J call TRBJ2-1; 12 nucleotides line up with TRBD2. The CDR3 contains 22 residues. The V gene's germline CDR1 is SGHVS and CDR2 FNYEAQ. V was pared by 2 bases and J by 0 bases, with 17 bases of the junction left unmatched. CDR3 loop: CASSLPPVRASGRAVSYNEQFF. Written as DNA, the CDR3 is TGTGCCAGCAGCTTACCCCCAGTTAGGGCTAGCGGGAGGGCCGTCTCCTACAATGAGCAGTTCTTC.

The V gene is TRBV6-5, the J gene TRBJ2-1; 9 bases are shared with TRBD2. CDR3 length equals 16 residues. The junction had 7 bases not matched to a gene; V was cut back by 4 bases and J by 3 bases. Looked up from germline, CDR1 is MNHEY and CDR2 is SVGAGI. CDR3 nucleotides: TGTGCCAGCAGTTCTAGGCGGCGGGAGGGCTACAATGAGCAGTTCTTC. Its protein is CASSSRRREGYNEQFF.

This chain links TRBV7-6 with TRBJ1-2; 8 bases map to TRBD1. Germline V CDR1 and CDR2: SGHVS, FNYEAQ. The CDR3 extends over 15 amino acids. Trimming at V came to 5 bases and at J to 5 bases, leaving 10 bases not matched to a gene. In DNA, the CDR3 is TGTGCCAGCAGCCCCAAGGACAGGGTCGGGTATGGCTACACCTTC. This translates into CASSPKDRVGYGYTF.

The V call is TRBV7-2, the J call TRBJ1-2; possibly TRBD1 for D (6 bases). The CDR3 consists of 17 residues. V dropped 2 bases and J dropped 2 bases, with 18 bases sitting between them. CDR1 SGHTA and CDR2 FQGNSA come from the germline V gene. In nucleotides, the CDR3 is TGTGCCAGCAGCTTATTGGGCAGGGGCAAGGTCAACTATGGCTACACCTTC. Translation gives CASSLLGRGKVNYGYTF. The entire variable domain, with the rest obtained from reference TRBV7-2 and TRBJ1-2, is as follows: GAGVSQSPSNKVTEKGKDVELRCDPISGHTALYWYRQSLGQGLEFLIYFQGNSAPDKSGLPSDRFSAERTGGSVSTLTIQRTQQEDSAVYLCASSLLGRGKVNYGYTFGSGTRLTVV.

The chain has TRBV25-1 and TRBJ2-3; possibly TRBD1 for D (5 bases). CDR3 size: 14 residues. CDR1 is MGHDK and CDR2 is SYGVNS in the germline V gene. Trimming removed 2 bases from V and 5 bases from J, with 11 bases in between. The CDR3 nucleotides read TGTGCCAGCAGTGAACCAGGGTCCCAAGATACGCAGTATTTT. Protein: CASSEPGSQDTQYF.

V gene TRBV7-2 combines with J gene TRBJ2-5; 12 nucleotides agree with TRBD2. V was clipped by 5 bases and J by 5 bases; unmatched bases: 9. The germline V gene has CDR1 SGHTA and CDR2 FQGNSA. The length of the CDR3 is 16 residues. The CDR3 region has the DNA TGTGCCAGCAGCCCACGGACTAGCGGGGTCTGGGAGACCCAGTACTTC. This gives the protein CASSPRTSGVWETQYF. The full variable domain, rest sourced from reference TRBV7-2 and TRBJ2-5, is GAGVSQSPSNKVTEKGKDVELRCDPISGHTALYWYRQSLGQGLEFLIYFQGNSAPDKSGLPSDRFSAERTGGSVSTLTIQRTQQEDSAVYLCASSPRTSGVWETQYFGPGTRLLVL.

The chain combines TRBV7-6 with TRBJ2-1, with no clear D. This CDR3 contains 15 residues. CDR1 and CDR2 from the germline V gene are SGHVS and FNYEAQ. V was trimmed by 1 base and J by 4 bases, leaving 11 bases between them. The CDR3 reads CASSLGHAIYNEQFF. In DNA, the CDR3 is TGTGCCAGCAGCTTAGGACACGCGATATACAATGAGCAGTTCTTC. Full variable domain (missing parts from reference TRBV7-6 and TRBJ2-1): GAGVSQSPRYKVTKRGQDVALRCDPISGHVSLYWYRQALGQGPEFLTYFNYEAQQDKSGLPNDRFSAERPEGSISTLTIQRTEQRDSAMYRCASSLGHAIYNEQFFGPGTRLTVL.

This sequence joins TRBV7-9 and TRBJ1-1, with 7 bases lining up with TRBD1. Trimming cost V 4 bases and J 1 base; bases outside gene matches: 6. The CDR3 has 15 amino acids. Looked up from germline, CDR1 is SEHNR and CDR2 is FQNEAQ (reference sequence). The CDR3 protein is CASSSRDRENTEAFF. Written as DNA, the CDR3 is TGTGCCAGCAGCTCCAGAGACAGGGAGAACACTGAAGCTTTCTTT.

V usage is TRBV9 and J usage is TRBJ2-1, with TRBD2 matching 8 bases. Germline V gives CDR1 SGDLS, CDR2 YYNGEE. V shed 2 bases, J shed 3 bases, and the junction held 4 bases outside the gene matches. The CDR3 consists of 15 residues. CDR3 in amino acids: CASSVLTSGYNEQFF. For the CDR3, the DNA is TGTGCCAGCAGCGTCCTCACTAGCGGCTACAATGAGCAGTTCTTC.

The chain has TRBV14 and TRBJ2-1; 10 bases fit TRBD2. The ends lost 1 base at V and 4 bases at J; junction bases unmatched: 1. From germline, CDR1 is SGHDN and CDR2 FVKESK. This CDR3 spans 15 amino acids. The DNA for the CDR3 is TGTGCCAGCAGCCAAGTAGCGGGAGGTTACAATGAGCAGTTCTTC. Protein sequence: CASSQVAGGYNEQFF.

This clone appeared once. The J gene is TRBJ1-3, the V gene TRBV9; D remains ambiguous. V gave up 3 bases and J gave up 0 bases, with 7 bases separating them. This CDR3 comprises 14 residues. Germline assignment: CDR1 SGDLS and CDR2 YYNGEE. The CDR3 DNA sequence: TGTGCCAGCAGCGGCGGCAACTCTGGAAACACCATATATTTT. Amino acids: CASSGGNSGNTIYF.

This chain connects TRBV5-1 to TRBJ1-2; D is ambiguous. The CDR3 has 14 amino acids. Germline assignment: CDR1 SGHRS and CDR2 YFSETQ. V dropped 0 bases and J dropped 7 bases, with 13 bases sitting between them. CDR3 region: CASSLDGDGGGYTF. The CDR3 bases are TGCGCCAGCAGCTTGGACGGGGATGGTGGTGGCTACACCTTC.

This chain connects TRBV5-5 to TRBJ2-5, with D maybe TRBD1 (6 bases). The ends were cut back, 0 bases at V and 5 bases at J, with 11 bases in the middle. The CDR3 runs 14 residues. CDR1 and CDR2 (germline): SGHKS, YYEKEE (reference sequence). The CDR3 sequence is CASSLDRAGETQYF. CDR3 DNA: TGTGCCAGCAGCTTGGACAGGGCGGGTGAGACCCAGTACTTC. The complete variable domain, with remaining parts taken from reference TRBV5-5 and TRBJ2-5, reads DAGVTQSPTHLIKTRGQQVTLRCSPISGHKSVSWYQQVLGQGPQFIFQYYEKEERGRGNFPDRFSARQFPNYSSELNVNALLLGDSALYLCASSLDRAGETQYFGPGTRLLVL.

In regard to this clone: One end of the junction does not line up with germline, which may come from a read error. V and J are TRBV7-7 and TRBJ2-1; D may be TRBD2 (6 bases). Germline loops: CDR1 SSHAT, CDR2 FNYEAQ (reference sequence). CDR3 length: 15 residues. The CDR3 loop reads CASSSRVTLAHEQFF. The CDR3 nucleotides read TGTGCTAGCAGCTCCCGCGTTACCCTAGCGCACGAGCAGTTCTTC.

The gene calls are TRBV27 and TRBJ2-4, with D possibly being TRBD2 (6 bases). Trimming shortened V by 2 bases and J by 1 base, and 6 bases separated the two germline ends. In germline, CDR1 is MNHEY, CDR2 SMNVEV (reference sequence). This CDR3 has 14 amino acids. The CDR3 protein is CASSLGTAKNIQYF. CDR3 bases: TGTGCCAGCAGTTTAGGGACTGCCAAAAACATTCAGTACTTC.

V and J are TRBV7-8 and TRBJ2-1, with 8 bases that match TRBD1. From germline, CDR1 is SGHVS and CDR2 FQNEAQ. J gave up 6 bases and V 1 base, and 11 bases lay outside the gene matches. The CDR3 length is 17 residues. CDR3 amino acids: CASSLDPDRGGGNEQFF. The CDR3 DNA is TGTGCCAGCAGCTTAGACCCTGACAGGGGCGGAGGCAATGAGCAGTTCTTC.

The V gene is TRBV6-6, the J gene TRBJ2-1, with 10 bases aligning to TRBD2. Germline V gives CDR1 MNHNY, CDR2 SVGAGI (reference sequence). The CDR3 runs to 15 residues. V lost 0 bases, J lost 10 bases, and 6 bases stayed unmatched. CDR3 DNA sequence: TGTGCCAGCAGTTACTCGGGCCAGCGGGGGGGCGAGCAGTTCTTC. Translation: CASSYSGQRGGEQFF.

Written as DNA, the CDR3 is TGTGCCAGCAGTGAAAGCGGGCGTCTAGTCGGCGTC. Its protein is CASSESGRLVGV. This sequence joins TRBV2 and TRBJ2-7; weak D call: TRBD2 (6 bases). Per the germline V gene, CDR1 is SNHLY and CDR2 is FYNNEI. The CDR3 consists of 12 residues.

V is TRBV4-3 and J is TRBJ1-2; no clear D gene. The CDR3 is made up of 14 amino acids. Germline CDR1 is LGHNA and CDR2 is YSLEER. V lost 0 bases and J 4 bases, leaving 9 bases between the germline ends. Written as DNA, the CDR3 is TGCGCCAGCAGCCAAGATAGAACAGTCTATGGCTACACCTTC. This sequence encodes CASSQDRTVYGYTF.

This clone was detected only once. The V call is TRBV10-3, the J call TRBJ2-5; 9 nucleotides align to TRBD1. Near its end, the DNA agrees better with TRBJ2-7, so the J call may be wrong. Germline V lookup: CDR1 ENHRY, CDR2 SYGVKD. CDR3 size: 16 residues. CDR3 nucleotide sequence: TGTGCCATCGCCCCCCACGCGGGACAGGGCGTCGGCGAGCAGTACTTC. Amino acid sequence: CAIAPHAGQGVGEQYF.

This clone is a singleton in its sample. A read error may account for a junction end that differs from germline. This rearrangement joins TRBV7-9 to TRBJ2-3; possibly TRBD1 for D (5 bases). Germline CDR1 and CDR2: SEHNR and FQNEAQ (reference sequence). This CDR3 contains 14 residues. CDR3 sequence (DNA): TGTGCCAGCAGGGCTGGCTGGGGCACAGATACGCACTATTTT. Protein product: CASRAGWGTDTHYF. The entire variable domain, with the rest obtained from reference TRBV7-9 and TRBJ2-3, is as follows: DTGVSQNPRHKITKRGQNVTFRCDPISEHNRLYWYRQTLGQGPEFLTYFQNEAQLEKSRLLSDRFSAERPKGSFSTLEIQRTEQGDSAMYLCASRAGWGTDTHYFGPGTRLTVL.

This chain uses TRBV7-9 with TRBJ1-2, with 8 bases lining up with TRBD1. The CDR3 totals 15 residues. Germline assignment: CDR1 SEHNR and CDR2 FQNEAQ (reference sequence). V was pared by 1 base and J by 3 bases, with 4 bases of the junction left unmatched. The CDR3 DNA sequence: TGTGCCAGCAGCTTAGGGACAGGGTCGGACTATGGCTACACCTTC. This gives the protein CASSLGTGSDYGYTF.

This clone has a handful of counts. The V gene is TRBV5-1, the J gene TRBJ2-1; 11 positions match TRBD2. The V gene end was trimmed by 2 bases and the J gene end by 8 bases; junction bases not matched to a gene: 6. The CDR3 runs to 15 residues. Germline CDR1 is SGHRS and CDR2 is YFSETQ. The CDR3: CASSFSGRADDEQFF. CDR3 DNA sequence: TGCGCCAGCAGCTTTAGCGGGAGGGCCGACGATGAGCAGTTCTTC.

V usage is TRBV5-4 and J usage is TRBJ2-7; 11 nucleotides match TRBD1. Germline values: CDR1 SGHNT, CDR2 YYREEE (reference sequence). The CDR3 consists of 13 residues. V trimming: 2 bases; J trimming: 6 bases; junction bases outside the gene matches: 1. The CDR3 DNA sequence: TGTGCCAGCAGCTTTGGACAGGGGGCCGAGCAGTACTTC. Its translation is CASSFGQGAEQYF. The whole variable domain, remainder taken from reference TRBV5-4 and TRBJ2-7, is ETGVTQSPTHLIKTRGQQVTLRCSSQSGHNTVSWYQQALGQGPQFIFQYYREEENGRGNFPPRFSGLQFPNYSSELNVNALELDDSALYLCASSFGQGAEQYFGPGTRLTVT.

This sequence joins TRBV5-1 and TRBJ2-1; D unresolved. This CDR3 contains 15 residues. CDR1 is SGHRS, CDR2 YFSETQ, per germline. Between the trimmed V and J ends, which lost 3 bases and 4 bases, there was a span of 14 bases. CDR3 nucleotides: TGCGCCAGCAGCTCTGTGGGTTCGGGTTACAATGAGCAGTTCTTC. This encodes CASSSVGSGYNEQFF. Full variable domain (remainder filled in from reference TRBV5-1 and TRBJ2-1): KAGVTQTPRYLIKTRGQQVTLSCSPISGHRSVSWYQQTPGQGLQFLFEYFSETQRNKGNFPGRFSGRQFSNSRSEMNVSTLELGDSALYLCASSSVGSGYNEQFFGPGTRLTVL.

The chain is built from TRBV29-1 and TRBJ2-1, with D possibly being TRBD1 (6 bases). In germline, CDR1 is SQVTM, CDR2 ANQGSEA. V lost 6 bases to trimming and J lost 2 bases, with 8 bases between them. The CDR3 is made up of 12 amino acids. For the CDR3, the DNA is TGCAGCGTAGGGGACACCTACAATGAGCAGTTCTTC. Protein sequence: CSVGDTYNEQFF.